What follows is one TCR beta chain and its context. No antigen is known for it. No much larger clonotype is one base removed from it; base qualities were not supplied. This sample was taken from a study of cytomegalovirus exposure and HLA in healthy donors (dated 2017 in TCRdb). Looking at the study overall: In an earlier analysis of around 540 of the donors, approximately 300 Gb of sequence data and approximately 100 million unique TCR beta sequences from 150 million to 200 million T cells were reported. About 310 gigabases of sequencing data and 70 million to 100 million unique TCR sequences were included in an early release covering several hundred HLA-typed donors. Of the 350 to 450 genotyped donors, 65% to 90% fell in the genetic ancestry cluster associated with self-reported Caucasian donors. The study aimed to test whether signatures of past pathogen exposure could be identified by cataloging public T cell receptors. The study profiled the T cell repertoires of fewer than 850 subjects by immunosequencing and related them to cytomegalovirus serostatus. Besides the first cohort of 550 to 750 subjects, a separate validation cohort made up of 120 different subjects was used. To predict cytomegalovirus infection status, the study brought together high-throughput TCR immunosequencing, statistical association of individual TCRs with disease status, and machine learning. A later analysis re-analyzed previously published TCR beta repertoires from 500 to 700 donors and added high-resolution HLA genotyping to study TCR occurrence patterns. In the later analysis, no new phenotypic data were used to find candidate immune exposures; instead, reliance was placed on TCR beta sequences and their occurrence across donors. An earlier analysis of nearly 600 of the donors applied high-throughput TCR beta sequencing to assess whether each TCR beta V gene segment acted as functional or pseudogenic. Alongside the repertoire data, information on donor age, sex, ethnicity and CMV serostatus was compiled. A later genetic analysis used genome-wide SNP genotypes for about three fifths of the roughly 700 donors, treating that subset as a discovery cohort. Every discovery cohort repertoire had been produced on one sequencing platform. Class I and class II HLA loci were covered by the typing at four-digit resolution. Typing coverage differed by locus: A, B, C, DRB1 and DQB1 were typed in roughly 629-630 donors, DQA1 in about 500, DPA1 in 600 to 610, and DPB1 in around 490. Because of strong linkage in the cohort, roughly 5 DR-DQ haplotypes were treated as single units for association and clustering. On average, approximately 250,000 unique TCR beta nucleotide sequences were sequenced per donor among more than 350 genotyped donors of the cohort, with roughly 18% of those sequences being non-productive.

The paper as a whole reports these results and caveats: According to a later genetic analysis, donors in an Asian-associated ancestry cluster had fewer N-insertions in productive TCRs than the approximately 690-donor mean. Strong co-occurrence of HLA alleles, especially DR and DQ, made assigning TCR associations to individual alleles difficult. Some IMGT-functional V segments, including TRBV6-2 and TRBV6-3, could not be told apart with the 87-base-pair reads, so those segments were excluded. Because counts were too low, about 18 rarely observed V segments, including chromosome 9 orphons, were excluded from the earlier analysis of several hundred of the donors. A later analysis found that most CMV-associated TCR beta chains appeared HLA-restricted, with HLA associations seemingly driven largely by CMV exposure. It was suggested by the authors that the approach could potentially be generalized to other disease states and immunological phenotypes. Across donors, most TCR sequences were observed very rarely, whereas some public TCRs were present in many individuals. In this cohort, only TCR beta chains were sequenced, and detectable features were limited by the absence of alpha or paired-chain data. In an earlier analysis of some 640 of the donors, most TCR beta V segments were observed in productive rearrangements about 87% or about 30% of the time, broadly matching IMGT annotations. The classifier was reported to diagnose cytomegalovirus status with high specificity and sensitivity in both the original and validation cohorts. Correlated functional status among segregating V segments might be attributable to linkage disequilibrium, but an unknown experimental factor could not be ruled out. V-gene and J-gene trimming of TCR beta chains was associated with a missense DCLRE1C variant in a later genetic analysis, and the association was replicated in an independent cohort. For the cohort, immune exposure information was limited to CMV serostatus. HLA typing was unavailable for some donors at each locus, so association tests used only the typed subset. In a later analysis, HLA-associated TCR beta chains were found to be more clonally expanded and to have lower generation probabilities than equally common non-associated chains. In a later analysis, several top co-occurrence clusters were reported to appear linked to parvovirus B19, influenza, CMV and Epstein-Barr virus. The study listed 150 to 200 TCR beta chains as associated with cytomegalovirus. A further reported finding was that TCR beta sequences accurately predicted the HLA-A and HLA-B alleles for most subjects in the first cohort. A few of the identified cytomegalovirus-associated TCR beta chains were confirmed in vitro to be specific for cytomegalovirus antigens. The presence/absence analyses assumed that sequencing depth was roughly uniform across donors, and that assumption may not be true. In a later analysis, 16,951 TCR beta sequences were associated with specific HLA alleles at a false discovery rate of 0.05. A later analysis found that TCR association rates varied across HLA loci, with DRB1 alleles showing the most associated TCRs and HLA-C alleles the fewest. A group of highly shared sequence variants was considered likely to be a technical artifact of the sequencing pipeline.

The cohort comprised 666 healthy bone marrow donors. Cohort members were all nominally healthy when sampled, although unrecorded immune exposures were likely present. The donor was CMV seronegative and belonged to the group of 352 seronegative cohort members. A peripheral blood sample was collected from each donor, and TCR beta sequencing was performed on peripheral blood mononuclear cells. Genomic DNA was extracted from the blood cell samples with the Qiagen DNeasy Blood Extraction Kit. Library prep was done by the immunoSEQ multiplex PCR assay. A mixture of 60 forward primers for TCR Vbeta segments and 13 reverse primers for TCR Jbeta segments was used in the multiplex PCR. Amplification of the CDR3 region of rearranged TCR beta genes was performed with a multiplex PCR assay on genomic DNA. The Illumina HiSeq System was used to sequence the amplified TCR beta libraries as 87-base-pair reads. On the study's bioinformatics: A later analysis counted around 72 million unique TCR beta chains across the 666 repertoires, and roughly 11 million of these chains were shared by at least two donors. Raw reads were error-corrected and collapsed into unique sequences by a nearest-neighbor algorithm in which closely related sequences were merged to remove PCR and sequencing errors. Alignment of CDR3 sequences to IMGT reference sequences was used to assign V, D and J gene segments. For a sequence to be retained, a match of at least six nucleotides was required to both a V gene segment and a J gene segment. A rearrangement was called productive if the CDR3 had no stop codons and remained in frame with V and J, and every other rearrangement was called non-productive. Following IMGT convention, CDR3 was defined as the stretch from the second conserved V-encoded cysteine up to the conserved J-encoded phenylalanine. In an earlier analysis of roughly 580 of the donors, sequences lacking an unambiguous match to a single V gene segment were excluded. In an earlier analysis of 450 to 750 of the donors, a V segment was called functional when productive rearrangements were above 56.7%, and segregating when the standard deviation between donors exceeded 5%. To diagnose cytomegalovirus status from the catalog of TCR beta chain sequences, a statistical classification framework was built. In a later analysis, V and J genes were assigned by comparing TCR nucleotide sequences against IMGT/GENE-DB human TR gene sequences. Using the TCRdist pipeline, a later analysis assigned CDR3 sequences along with most-parsimonious VDJ recombination scenarios. In a later analysis, every TCR beta chain was defined by the combination of its CDR3 amino acid sequence and its V-gene family, and reads without a unique V-gene family were dropped. As a way to deal with suspected cross-contamination and a sequencing artifact, a later analysis dropped hundreds of nucleotide sequences that were highly shared and had low generation probability. In a later analysis, a clonal expansion index was calculated for each public chain from normalized within-repertoire ranks of inferred template counts. In a later analysis, generation probabilities were computed using a VDJ recombination model fitted to out-of-frame rearrangements, and the results were checked against IGoR. Hypergeometric tests were used in a later analysis to score TCR-TCR, TCR-HLA and TCR-CMV co-occurrence, with a repertoire-size bias correction applied to the TCR pairs. A later analysis estimated false discovery rates by permuting HLA or CMV assignments 20 times. In a later analysis, co-occurring TCRs were grouped using DBSCAN, with TCRdist sequence similarity added in when clustering inside HLA-allele-positive subsets. Repertoires with fewer than 30,000 or more than 120,000 public chains were left out of co-occurrence clustering, as were roughly five repertoires with anomalous nucleotide sharing. TCRdb's version of the immuneACCESS table is confined to in-frame rearrangements and falls short of the full clone set. An unresolved V gene accounts for under half of the shortfall where checked; the remainder is of unknown origin. V and J calls and clone size are copied from that table; D and trimming were computed from the DNA. The sample contains under 150,000 clones, 75% to 80% of them found a single time. 6.3% of the sample is taken by the ten largest.

Counted from cysteine to phenylalanine, this CDR3 has 14 amino acids. The entry retains the CDR3 DNA only, 42 bases that are in frame from base 1. Via the germline V gene (reference sequence), CDR1 is MNHEY and CDR2 SMNVEV. The trim is 3 bases for V and 2 bases for J, with a gap of 11 bases between the germline ends. Sequencing input: PBMCs. This receptor was obtained from a woman between 40 and 55 years old in good health and CMV-seronegative. The chain is made from TRBV27 and TRBJ2-7, and possibly TRBD2, on 5 matching bases. CDR3 protein: CASSFLDGAYEQYF. The nucleotides are TGTGCCAGCAGTTTTCTGGACGGGGCCTACGAGCAGTACTTC.